This T cell receptor (beta chain) emerged from a study of cytomegalovirus exposure and HLA in healthy donors. Profiling relied on immunoSEQ multiplex PCR, and the TCRdb table lists in-frame clones only, not all of them. The sample lists 130,000 to 150,000 clones; roughly 87% were seen once. V gave up 5 bases and J gave up 3 bases, with 16 bases separating them. The CDR3 has 15 residues. Germline assignment: CDR1 SGHAT and CDR2 FQNNGV. The V call is TRBV11-2, the J call TRBJ1-1; D perhaps matches TRBD1 (5 bases). Sequenced material: PBMCs. The source is a man aged 18 to 29 in good health and CMV-seropositive. Here the CDR3 reads CASSLLQGFDTEAFF. The CDR3 nucleotides are TGTGCCAGCAGCCTTTTGCAGGGTTTTGACACTGAAGCTTTCTTT.